A selection of T cell receptor beta chains follows, all from one sample in a study of T cell clusters in autoimmune cytopenias. Following a re-call of the multiplex PCR reads, TCRdb has one entry per CDR3 protein and lacks DNA. The clone table shows about 2,300 distinct CDR3 sequences, with the ten largest holding just under 30%. The sequenced sample consisted of peripheral blood. These receptors originate from a human donor with an autoimmune cytopenia or autoimmune hepatitis (not recorded which). Each CDR3 is given with its conserved first and last residue. Rows may omit the clone size; those that give it use once, few, many or a size class.

clone size	J gene	V gene	CDR3 protein
medium-sized	TRBJ2-3	TRBV10-1	CASSSYGQGAGDTQYF
medium-sized	TRBJ2-7	TRBV30	CAWSPGQAPYEQYF
NA	TRBJ2-3	TRBV20-1	CSASVQGEKDTQYF
NA	TRBJ1-4	TRBV11-1	CASSLLVVSGGLNEKLFF
NA	TRBJ2-1	TRBV27	CASSFWVASGSRRNEQFF
NA	TRBJ1-1	TRBV7-2	CASSFYPMNTEAFF
medium-sized	TRBJ2-7	TRBV6-1	CASSDPAAPASYEQYF
medium-sized	TRBJ2-7	TRBV29-1	CSVAPGLAGHEQYF
large	TRBJ2-5	TRBV29-1	CSVERQSGTQYF
medium-sized	TRBJ1-6	TRBV18	CASSPITGQGNNSPLHF
medium-sized	TRBJ2-1	TRBV19	CASSITSGNYLSSYNEQFF
medium-sized	TRBJ2-2	TRBV27	CASSLQGGNTGELFF
NA	TRBJ1-6	TRBV7-9	CASSSDSLNSPLHF
NA	TRBJ1-3	TRBV5-4	CASSPAGVPGNTIYF
NA	TRBJ2-7	TRBV5-1	CASSPRGQGASEQYF